The rows below give T cell receptor beta chains drawn from one sample of a study of breast tumors, draining lymph nodes, adjacent tissues. TCRdb analysed the multiplex PCR reads with MiXCR anew, one entry per CDR3 protein. The sample includes under 70,000 distinct CDR3 sequences, around 43% seen only once; the top ten take 8% to 9.5%. The specimen was breast tumor tissue. These receptor sequences come from a female donor with breast cancer. Some clones in this sample may be carry-over from other donors' samples. CDR3s leave out the opening cysteine and the closing phenylalanine or tryptophan.

j_call: TRBJ1-4; v_call: TRBV7-9; cdr3_aa: ASSSRGRGPDNEKLF
j_call: TRBJ1-1; v_call: TRBV28; cdr3_aa: ASKGDRRNTEAF
j_call: TRBJ2-5; v_call: TRBV7-2; cdr3_aa: ASSLAARYQETQC
j_call: TRBJ2-7; v_call: TRBV11-1; cdr3_aa: ASSTGTVSYEQY
j_call: TRBJ2-7; v_call: TRBV6-6; cdr3_aa: ATNLRDWNYEQY
j_call: TRBJ1-2; v_call: TRBV6-1; cdr3_aa: ASRATGPGRGGYT
j_call: TRBJ2-5; v_call: TRBV12-3/TRBV12-4; cdr3_aa: ASSRTSGGAIWETQY
j_call: TRBJ2-3; v_call: TRBV12-3/TRBV12-4; cdr3_aa: ASSWGLGPQDTQY
j_call: TRBJ1-2; v_call: TRBV9; cdr3_aa: ASSARDKLYGYT
j_call: TRBJ1-1; v_call: TRBV7-9; cdr3_aa: ASSRGPQGPTEAF
j_call: TRBJ1-2; v_call: TRBV5-6; cdr3_aa: ASSLPDGTKRGRGYGYT
j_call: TRBJ1-3; v_call: TRBV9; cdr3_aa: ASSVVAGGFGNTIY
j_call: TRBJ2-3; v_call: TRBV20-1; cdr3_aa: SARVTAGASTDTQY
j_call: TRBJ2-3; v_call: TRBV14; cdr3_aa: ASSQAFLAGFTDTQY
j_call: TRBJ2-2; v_call: TRBV2; cdr3_aa: ASSRLAGEDAGELF
j_call: TRBJ2-2; v_call: TRBV3-1; cdr3_aa: ASSQGTSGFGTGELF
j_call: TRBJ1-2; v_call: TRBV6-1; cdr3_aa: ASSEPDRVGGYT
j_call: TRBJ2-1; v_call: TRBV12-5; cdr3_aa: ARGFAGSPSSYNEQF
j_call: TRBJ2-7; v_call: TRBV20-1; cdr3_aa: SAGSGKGSYEQY
j_call: TRBJ2-7; v_call: TRBV10-3; cdr3_aa: ASLTTGGRTYEQY
j_call: TRBJ2-7; v_call: TRBV20-1; cdr3_aa: SAGQPGRPSYEQY
j_call: TRBJ2-1; v_call: TRBV7-9; cdr3_aa: AGSRGLSYNEQF
j_call: TRBJ2-3; v_call: TRBV19; cdr3_aa: ASSRGGQYTDTQY
j_call: TRBJ1-6; v_call: TRBV20-1; cdr3_aa: SARGGGSRSPLH
j_call: TRBJ2-1; v_call: TRBV7-7; cdr3_aa: ALGSYNEQF
j_call: TRBJ2-7; v_call: TRBV10-2; cdr3_aa: ASSGHSYEQH
j_call: TRBJ1-2; v_call: TRBV7-2; cdr3_aa: AGSLEAGSNYGYT
j_call: TRBJ1-5; v_call: TRBV28; cdr3_aa: ASSLYPRGHQPQH
j_call: TRBJ2-5; v_call: TRBV7-2; cdr3_aa: ASSFMGLAGGPETQY
j_call: TRBJ2-4; v_call: TRBV7-8; cdr3_aa: ASSSPGRGSGNIQY
j_call: TRBJ2-5; v_call: TRBV6-5; cdr3_aa: ASSHSLAAKETQY
j_call: TRBJ2-7; v_call: TRBV6-5; cdr3_aa: ASSSGANSYEQY
j_call: TRBJ2-1; v_call: TRBV5-6; cdr3_aa: ASSVDTGTTYNEQF
j_call: TRBJ1-1; v_call: TRBV6-5; cdr3_aa: ASRTGGTEAF
j_call: TRBJ2-6; v_call: TRBV13; cdr3_aa: ASSSSRDRGFSGANVLT
j_call: TRBJ2-1; v_call: TRBV24-1; cdr3_aa: ATLPSSYNEQF
j_call: TRBJ2-3; v_call: TRBV6-1; cdr3_aa: ASSERGGTPTDTQY
j_call: TRBJ2-5; v_call: TRBV7-2; cdr3_aa: ASSTRGQGGETQY
j_call: TRBJ2-1; v_call: TRBV10-3; cdr3_aa: AISVGQGGNEQF
j_call: TRBJ2-7; v_call: TRBV10-3; cdr3_aa: ATGTGSYEQY
j_call: TRBJ2-7; v_call: TRBV12-3/TRBV12-4; cdr3_aa: ASRGQEGAYEQY
j_call: TRBJ2-2; v_call: TRBV3-1; cdr3_aa: ASSQVVHTGELF
j_call: TRBJ1-6; v_call: TRBV11-3; cdr3_aa: ASSLKCGPSSPLH
j_call: TRBJ1-4; v_call: TRBV7-2; cdr3_aa: ASSAGPGQNEKLF
j_call: TRBJ1-2; v_call: TRBV6-5; cdr3_aa: ASSHSSWHPYGYT
j_call: TRBJ2-7; v_call: TRBV27; cdr3_aa: ASSPIPGQGDEQY
j_call: TRBJ2-7; v_call: TRBV7-9; cdr3_aa: ASTQADRSSYEQY